These 11 T cell receptor beta chains originate from one sample sequenced in a study of T cells in Graves' hyperthyroidism and ophthalmopathy. RNA transcripts were the template for amplifying TCR beta CDR3 regions. The TCR CDR3 first-round RT-PCR relied on the HTBI primer set. TCRdb ran MiXCR on the multiplex PCR reads and lists one entry per CDR3 protein. The table records about 59,000 distinct CDR3 sequences, around 50% of them present only once. The sample taken for sequencing was blood. These receptors were obtained from a woman aged 55-69 years with Graves' ophthalmopathy.

The chain recombines TRBV20-1 with TRBJ1-2; D is unresolved. CDR3 length: 15 residues. CDR1 and CDR2 from the germline V gene are DFQATT and SNEGSKA (reference sequence). Between the trimmed V and J ends, which lost 5 bases and 0 bases, there was a span of 16 bases. DNA for the CDR3: TGCAGTGCTGCTGCCCAGGTCGGAGCTAACTATGGCTACACCTTC. Translating it yields CSAAAQVGANYGYTF.

To note about this clonotype: No conserved phenylalanine or tryptophan ends this CDR3, so it is likely a read error. Because the CDR3's place on the DNA is in doubt, the DNA is left out and the CDR3 is given as listed by TCRdb. The chain has TRBV5-5 and TRBJ2-1; whether TRBD2, the table's D call, matches the DNA was not checked. The CDR3 has 11 amino acids, counting both end residues. The germline V gene has CDR1 SGHKS and CDR2 YYEKEE (reference sequence). This chain's CDR3 is CASSLMGLLSV.

This clonotype has a handful of counts. The chain combines TRBV27 with TRBJ2-7; a possible D gene is TRBD1 (5 bases). V was cut by 2 bases and J by 6 bases, with 26 bases left in between. The CDR3 spans 18 residues. The V gene's germline CDR1 is MNHEY and CDR2 SMNVEV (reference sequence). CDR3 DNA sequence: TGTGCCAGCAGTTTAAATTTCGATCGTAGGGGATTAGGGCGCGAGCAGTACTTC. Its translation: CASSLNFDRRGLGREQYF.

In its sample, this clonotype was seen many times. This chain joins TRBV6-6 and TRBJ1-2; D may be TRBD1 (5 bases). Germline V lookup: CDR1 MNHNY, CDR2 SVGAGI (reference sequence). This CDR3 is built from 14 residues. The V end lost 4 bases, the J end lost 4 bases, and 13 bases lay between the germline ends. As DNA, the CDR3 is TGTGCCAGCAGTTCCGGGGGGGAGGGCTATGGCTACACCTTC. Its translation: CASSSGGEGYGYTF.

At least ten counts were recorded for this clonotype. The rearrangement links TRBV9 to TRBJ1-2; D unresolved. The V and J ends lost 10 bases and 5 bases respectively, with 18 bases between them. Germline CDR1 SGDLS, CDR2 YYNGEE. The CDR3 extends over 13 amino acids. CDR3 DNA: TGTGCCCCCCCCATTGCTGCTCGGTATGGCTACACCTTC. Its translation: CAPPIAARYGYTF. Full variable domain (outside the CDR3, taken from reference TRBV9 and TRBJ1-2): DSGVTQTPKHLITATGQRVTLRCSPRSGDLSVYWYQQSLDQGLQFLIQYYNGEERAKGNILERFSAQQFPDLHSELNLSSLELGDSALYFCAPPIAARYGYTFGSGTRLTVV.

This clonotype has only one observation. The chain is built from TRBV6-6 and TRBJ1-2; 8 positions agree with TRBD1. Per germline, CDR1 MNHNY and CDR2 SVGAGI (reference sequence). V was clipped by 6 bases and J by 12 bases; unmatched bases: 3. CDR3 length: 10 residues. CDR3 nucleotide sequence: TGTGCCAGCAGCCAGGGGGCAGACACCTTC. Encoded protein: CASSQGADTF.

V is TRBV20-1 and J is TRBJ2-1; 15 bases match TRBD2. Germline CDR1 DFQATT, CDR2 SNEGSKA (reference sequence). V was pared by 4 bases and J by 7 bases, with 8 bases of the junction left unmatched. The CDR3 runs to 16 residues. For the CDR3, the DNA is TGCAGTGCTACCGGACTAGCGGGGGGGCCTAGGAATGAGCAGTTCTTC. Translating gives CSATGLAGGPRNEQFF.

There are many counts of this clonotype. This chain links TRBV5-1 with TRBJ2-7; 8 nucleotides line up with TRBD1. The CDR3 covers 13 residues. Trimming cost V 0 bases and J 5 bases; bases outside gene matches: 1. CDR1 and CDR2 (germline): SGHRS, YFSETQ. The CDR3 nucleotides read TGCGCCAGCAGCTTGGGACAGGGGAACGAGCAGTACTTC. Translated: CASSLGQGNEQYF.

This clonotype was picked up many times. The J gene is TRBJ2-7, the V gene TRBV5-4, with D possibly matching TRBD2 (7 bases). Between the trimmed V and J ends, which lost 3 bases and 4 bases, there was a span of 17 bases. The length of the CDR3 is 15 residues. In germline, CDR1 is SGHNT, CDR2 YYREEE (reference sequence). In DNA, the CDR3 is TGTGCCAGCAGCTCCGCTGCGGGGGCTGTGTACGAGCAGTACTTC. As protein: CASSSAAGAVYEQYF.

The V and J genes are TRBV5-1 and TRBJ2-1, with D possibly TRBD1 on 5 matching bases. Germline CDR1 and CDR2: SGHRS and YFSETQ. The ends were cut back, 0 bases at V and 3 bases at J, with 10 bases in the middle. The CDR3 is 15 amino acids. DNA for the CDR3: TGCGCCAGCAGCTTGGACAGGTCGATCTACAATGAGCAGTTCTTC. Its protein is CASSLDRSIYNEQFF.

This clonotype occurred many times. The J gene is TRBJ2-7, the V gene TRBV6-5; unclear D gene. Germline CDR1 reads MNHEY; CDR2 reads SVGAGI. Between the trimmed V and J ends, which lost 3 bases and 3 bases, there was a span of 12 bases. CDR3 size: 14 residues. CDR3 region: CASSYGRLHYEQYF. The CDR3 DNA reads as TGTGCCAGCAGTTATGGTAGACTCCACTACGAGCAGTACTTC.